This paragraph reports one TCR delta chain. Its cognate antigen is unknown. TCRdb shows a much larger clone's protein in place of this DNA's translation, and the two differ at residue 4, likely through a read error; the protein shown is translated from the DNA. Gammadelta T cells were flow-sorted from PBMC into Vgamma9/Vdelta2+ and Vdelta2-negative populations for bulk analysis. Each sorted gammadelta sample had TRG and TRD chains sequenced. TCRdb applied CATT to the multiplex PCR reads for clone calling. The sample records 40,000 to 55,000 delta-chain clones, more than 1.5% being singletons. The data stem from a study of γδ T cells in repeated Plasmodium falciparum infection. Study overall: Malian children with intense seasonal malaria exposure were compared with matched Australian children. General study findings and limits: Vgamma9/Vdelta2+ repertoires stayed stably polyclonal over time and infection.

This CDR3 spans 14 amino acids. Looked up from germline, CDR1 is GEAIGNYY and CDR2 is EKD. V gave up 5 bases and J gave up 1 base, with 13 bases separating them. The sample consisted of gamma-delta T cells from blood. This rearrangement joins TRDV2 to TRDJ1; no reliable D call. The J gene was missing in TCRdb and was found by matching the end of the DNA to germline. The clonotype was recovered from a pool of human donors (malaria-infected and uninfected, not separated). The CDR3 DNA sequence: TGTGCCTGTGGCCCCATTCAGGGCACCGATAAACTCATCTTT. Its translation is CACGPIQGTDKLIF.